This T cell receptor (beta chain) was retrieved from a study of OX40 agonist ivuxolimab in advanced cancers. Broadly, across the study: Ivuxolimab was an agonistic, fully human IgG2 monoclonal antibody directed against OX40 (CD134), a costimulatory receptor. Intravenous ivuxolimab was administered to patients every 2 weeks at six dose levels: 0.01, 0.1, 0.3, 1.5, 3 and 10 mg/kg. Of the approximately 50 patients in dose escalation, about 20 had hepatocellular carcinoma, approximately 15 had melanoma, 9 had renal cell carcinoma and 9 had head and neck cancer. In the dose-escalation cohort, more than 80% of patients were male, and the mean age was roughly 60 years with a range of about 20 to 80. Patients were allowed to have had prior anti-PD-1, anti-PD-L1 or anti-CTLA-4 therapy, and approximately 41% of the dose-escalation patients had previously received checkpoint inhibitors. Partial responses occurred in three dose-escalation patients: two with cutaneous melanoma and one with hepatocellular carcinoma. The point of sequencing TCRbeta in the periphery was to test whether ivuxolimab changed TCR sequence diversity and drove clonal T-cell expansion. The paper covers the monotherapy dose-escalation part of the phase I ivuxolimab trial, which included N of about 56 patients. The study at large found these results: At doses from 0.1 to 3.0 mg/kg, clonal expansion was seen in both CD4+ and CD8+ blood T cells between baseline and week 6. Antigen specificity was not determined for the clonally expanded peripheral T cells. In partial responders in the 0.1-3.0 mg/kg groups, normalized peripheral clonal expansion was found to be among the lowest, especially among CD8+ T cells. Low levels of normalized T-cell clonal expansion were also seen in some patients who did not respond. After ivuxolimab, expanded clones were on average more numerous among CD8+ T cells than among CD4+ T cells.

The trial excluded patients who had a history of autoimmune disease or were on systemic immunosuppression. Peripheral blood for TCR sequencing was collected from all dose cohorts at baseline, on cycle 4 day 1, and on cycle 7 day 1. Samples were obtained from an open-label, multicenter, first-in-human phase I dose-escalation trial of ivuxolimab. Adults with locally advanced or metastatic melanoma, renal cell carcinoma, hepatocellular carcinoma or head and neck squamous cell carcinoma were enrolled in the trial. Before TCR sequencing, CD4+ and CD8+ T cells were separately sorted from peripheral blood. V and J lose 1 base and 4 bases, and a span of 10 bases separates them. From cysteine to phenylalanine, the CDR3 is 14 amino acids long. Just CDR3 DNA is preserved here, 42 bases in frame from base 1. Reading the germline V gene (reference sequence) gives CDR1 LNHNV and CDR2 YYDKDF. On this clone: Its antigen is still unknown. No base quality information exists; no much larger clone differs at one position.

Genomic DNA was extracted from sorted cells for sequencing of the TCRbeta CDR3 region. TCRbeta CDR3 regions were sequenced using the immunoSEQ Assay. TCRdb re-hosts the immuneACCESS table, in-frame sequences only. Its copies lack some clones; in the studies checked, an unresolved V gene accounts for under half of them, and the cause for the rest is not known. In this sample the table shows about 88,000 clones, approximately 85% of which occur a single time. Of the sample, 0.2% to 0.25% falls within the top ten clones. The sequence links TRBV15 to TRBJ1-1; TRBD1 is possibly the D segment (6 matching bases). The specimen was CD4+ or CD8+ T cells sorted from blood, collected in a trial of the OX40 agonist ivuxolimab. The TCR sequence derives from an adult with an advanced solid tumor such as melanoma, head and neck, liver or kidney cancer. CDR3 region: CATSRVTRGTEAFF. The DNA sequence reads TGTGCCACCAGCAGAGTCACCAGGGGCACTGAAGCTTTCTTT.